This TCR beta chain was retrieved from a study of control samples from healthy donors and cancer patients. The CDR3 contains 11 residues. Trimming cost V 1 base and J 4 bases, with 2 bases left between them. CDR1 and CDR2 (germline): SGHTS, YDEGEE. Only in-frame clones appear in the TCRdb table, and some are missing; sequencing was by immunoSEQ multiplex PCR. Of 130,000 or so clones in the sample, approximately 90% were seen once. This clonotype originated in a woman aged 45-65 years in good health. Sequencing was carried out using blood. The chain couples TRBV5-8 to TRBJ1-1; D unclear. The CDR3 DNA follows: TGTGCCAGCAGCTTGAGCACTGAAGCTTTCTTT. Its translation is CASSLSTEAFF.